This entry lists 4 T cell receptor beta chains sequenced from one sample in a study of neurological immune-mediated disorders (dated 2019 in TCRdb). Library preparation used 5' RACE. The sample was run on an Illumina HiSeq 2500. The public reads were reanalyzed by TCRdb: fastp trimming at Q25, MiXCR alignment, in-frame beta chains only. Rows with a matching CDR3 protein are joined into one entry that keeps the most common DNA and genes. Counted in this sample were tens of thousands of distinct CDR3 sequences; roughly 2% of them appeared once. Together, the top ten hold around 2% of the sample. Sequencing was performed on PBMCs. The source is a woman in her 40s with multiple sclerosis.

In its sample, this clonotype was seen many times. The rearrangement links TRBV7-9 to TRBJ2-3; D is uncertain. CDR1 and CDR2 (germline): SEHNR, FQNEAQ (reference sequence). Trimming stripped 5 bases from V and 2 bases from J, with 11 bases between. The CDR3 has 14 residues. The CDR3 spells CASSRSTLTDTQYF. In nucleotides, the CDR3 is TGTGCCAGCAGCCGATCGACCCTCACAGATACGCAGTATTTT.

At least ten counts were recorded for this clonotype. The chain couples TRBV13 to TRBJ2-1, with D unresolved. The CDR3 consists of 15 residues. Trimming took 0 bases from V and 8 from J, leaving 14 bases between them. CDR1 and CDR2 (germline): PRHDT, FYEKMQ (reference sequence). The CDR3 protein is CASSLGTRSGHEQFF. The CDR3 DNA reads TGTGCCAGCAGCTTAGGGACTCGGAGTGGGCATGAGCAGTTCTTC.

In its sample, this clonotype was seen many times. This chain connects TRBV20-1 to TRBJ1-1, with D uncertain. This CDR3 region has 11 residues. Germline V lookup: CDR1 DFQATT, CDR2 SNEGSKA (reference sequence). The germline V and J ends were trimmed by 3 bases and 8 bases, with 10 bases remaining between them. For the CDR3, the DNA is TGCAGTGCTAGGAACGGAATAGAAGCTTTCTTT. This translates into CSARNGIEAFF.

This clonotype was seen repeatedly, ten times or more. The chain joins TRBV18 to TRBJ1-5; D uncertain. The germline gives CDR1 KGHSH, CDR2 LQKENI. This CDR3 spans 13 amino acids. The V gene lost 3 bases and the J gene lost 2 bases, with 5 bases spanning the gap. Written as DNA, the CDR3 is TGTGCCAGCTCACCCGAAGGCAATCAGCCCCAGCATTTT. As protein: CASSPEGNQPQHF.